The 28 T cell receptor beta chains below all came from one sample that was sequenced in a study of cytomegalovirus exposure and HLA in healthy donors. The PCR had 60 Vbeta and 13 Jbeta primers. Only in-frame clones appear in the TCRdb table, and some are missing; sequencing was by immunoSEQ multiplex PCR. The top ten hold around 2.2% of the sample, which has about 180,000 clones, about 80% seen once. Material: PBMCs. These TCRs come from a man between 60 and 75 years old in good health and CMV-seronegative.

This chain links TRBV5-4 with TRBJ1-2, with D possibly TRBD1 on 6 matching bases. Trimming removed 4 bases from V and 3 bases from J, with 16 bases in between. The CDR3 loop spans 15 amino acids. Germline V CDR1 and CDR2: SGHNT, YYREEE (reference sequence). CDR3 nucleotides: TGTGCCAGCAGCATTCAGGGACAAAAGGACTATGGCTACACCTTC. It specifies CASSIQGQKDYGYTF.

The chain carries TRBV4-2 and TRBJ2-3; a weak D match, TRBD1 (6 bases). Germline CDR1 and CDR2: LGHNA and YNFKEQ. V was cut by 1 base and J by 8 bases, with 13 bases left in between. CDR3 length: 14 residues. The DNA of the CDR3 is TGTGCCAGCAGCCAAGGCACAGGGATGGGTACGCAGTATTTT. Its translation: CASSQGTGMGTQYF.

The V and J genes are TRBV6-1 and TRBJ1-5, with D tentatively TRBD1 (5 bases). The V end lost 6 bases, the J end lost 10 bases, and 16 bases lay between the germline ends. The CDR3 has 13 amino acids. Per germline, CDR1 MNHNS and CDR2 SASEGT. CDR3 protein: CASRGNGGRPQHF. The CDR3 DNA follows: TGTGCCAGCAGAGGAAATGGGGGGAGACCCCAGCATTTT.

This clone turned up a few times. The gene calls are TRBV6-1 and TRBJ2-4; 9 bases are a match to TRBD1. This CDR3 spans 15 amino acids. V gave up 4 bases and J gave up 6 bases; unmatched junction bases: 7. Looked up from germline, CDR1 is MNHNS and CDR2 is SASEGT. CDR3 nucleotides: TGTGCCAGCAGTGGATGGACAGGGGCGGGAAACATTCAGTACTTC. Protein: CASSGWTGAGNIQYF.

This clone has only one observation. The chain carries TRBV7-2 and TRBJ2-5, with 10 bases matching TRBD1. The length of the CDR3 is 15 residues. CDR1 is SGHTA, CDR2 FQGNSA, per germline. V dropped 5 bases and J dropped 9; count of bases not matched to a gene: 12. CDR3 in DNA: TGTGCCAGCAGCAAAACCGGGACAGGGGCCCAAGCCCAGTACTTC. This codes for CASSKTGTGAQAQYF.

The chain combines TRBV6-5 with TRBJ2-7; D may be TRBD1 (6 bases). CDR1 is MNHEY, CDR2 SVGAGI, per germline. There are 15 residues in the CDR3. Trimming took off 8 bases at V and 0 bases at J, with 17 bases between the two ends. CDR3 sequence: CASRPTTGSSYEQYF. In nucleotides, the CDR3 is TGTGCCAGCCGCCCAACCACAGGGAGCTCCTACGAGCAGTACTTC.

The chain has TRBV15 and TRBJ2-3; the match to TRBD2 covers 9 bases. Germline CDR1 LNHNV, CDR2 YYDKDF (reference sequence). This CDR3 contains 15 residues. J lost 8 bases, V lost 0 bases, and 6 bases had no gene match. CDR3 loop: CATSRDGGGGATQYF. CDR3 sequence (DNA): TGTGCCACCAGCAGAGATGGGGGCGGGGGGGCTACGCAGTATTTT.

CDR3 nucleotide sequence: TGTGCCAGCAGCTCCGTCGGGTACTACGAGCAGTACTTC. It encodes CASSSVGYYEQYF. The V gene is TRBV5-5, the J gene TRBJ2-5; D not resolved. The DNA end is a closer match to TRBJ2-7, so the J assignment may be wrong. Germline CDR1 SGHKS, CDR2 YYEKEE (reference sequence). The CDR3 extends over 13 amino acids.

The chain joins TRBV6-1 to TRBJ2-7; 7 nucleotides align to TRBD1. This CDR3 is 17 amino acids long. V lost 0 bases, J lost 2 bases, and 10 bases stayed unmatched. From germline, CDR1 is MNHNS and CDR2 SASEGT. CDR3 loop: CASSEALLRTGAYEQYF. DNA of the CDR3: TGTGCCAGCAGTGAAGCGCTTTTGAGGACAGGAGCCTACGAGCAGTACTTC.

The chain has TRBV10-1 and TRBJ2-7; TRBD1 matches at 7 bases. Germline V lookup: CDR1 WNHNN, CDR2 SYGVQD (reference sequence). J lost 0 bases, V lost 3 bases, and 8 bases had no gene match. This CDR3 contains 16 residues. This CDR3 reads CASSDPRQGPSYEQYF. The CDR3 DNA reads TGCGCCAGCAGTGATCCCAGACAGGGACCCTCCTACGAGCAGTACTTC.

The CDR3: CASSLSGNTEAFF. DNA for the CDR3: TGTGCCAGCAGTCTCTCGGGGAACACTGAAGCTTTCTTT. This chain connects TRBV6-1 to TRBJ1-1; D is unresolved. Germline CDR1 is MNHNS and CDR2 is SASEGT. Trimming took 5 bases from V and 1 from J, leaving 8 bases between them. This CDR3 is 13 amino acids long.

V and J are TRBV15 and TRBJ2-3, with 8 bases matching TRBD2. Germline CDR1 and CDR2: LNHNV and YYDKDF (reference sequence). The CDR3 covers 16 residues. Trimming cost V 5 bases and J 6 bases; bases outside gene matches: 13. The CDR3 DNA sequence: TGTGCCACCAGCGGATTCGCGGGAGGTAGGGGGGATACGCAGTATTTT. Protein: CATSGFAGGRGDTQYF.

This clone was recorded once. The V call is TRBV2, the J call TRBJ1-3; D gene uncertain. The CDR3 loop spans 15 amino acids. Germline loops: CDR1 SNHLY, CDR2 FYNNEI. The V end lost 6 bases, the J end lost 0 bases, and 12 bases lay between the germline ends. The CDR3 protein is CASSNEVSSGNTIYF. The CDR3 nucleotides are TGTGCCAGCAGCAACGAGGTGTCCTCTGGAAACACCATATATTTT.

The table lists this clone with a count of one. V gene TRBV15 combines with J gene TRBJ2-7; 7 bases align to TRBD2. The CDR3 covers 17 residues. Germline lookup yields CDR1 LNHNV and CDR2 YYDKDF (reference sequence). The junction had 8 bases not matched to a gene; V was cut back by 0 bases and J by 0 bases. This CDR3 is CATSRDWDYQSSYEQYF. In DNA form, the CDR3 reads TGTGCCACCAGCAGAGATTGGGACTACCAGAGCTCCTACGAGCAGTACTTC.

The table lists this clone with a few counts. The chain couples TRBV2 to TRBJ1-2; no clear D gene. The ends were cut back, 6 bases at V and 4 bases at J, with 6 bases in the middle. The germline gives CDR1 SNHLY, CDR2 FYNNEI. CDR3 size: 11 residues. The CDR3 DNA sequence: TGTGCCAGCAGACTAATCTATGGCTACACCTTC. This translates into CASRLIYGYTF.

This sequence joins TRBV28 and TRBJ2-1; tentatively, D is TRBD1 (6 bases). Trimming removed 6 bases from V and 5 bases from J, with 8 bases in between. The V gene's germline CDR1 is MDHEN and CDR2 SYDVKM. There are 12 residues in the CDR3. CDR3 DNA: TGTGCCAGCAGAAGACAGGACAATGAGCAGTTCTTC. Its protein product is CASRRQDNEQFF. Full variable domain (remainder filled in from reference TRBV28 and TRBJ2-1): DVKVTQSSRYLVKRTGEKVFLECVQDMDHENMFWYRQDPGLGLRLIYFSYDVKMKEKGDIPEGYSVSREKKERFSLILESASTNQTSMYLCASRRQDNEQFFGPGTRLTVL.

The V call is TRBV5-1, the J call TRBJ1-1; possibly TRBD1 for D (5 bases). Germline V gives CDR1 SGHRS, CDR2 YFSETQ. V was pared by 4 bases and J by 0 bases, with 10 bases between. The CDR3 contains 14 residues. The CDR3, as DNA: TGCGCCAGCAGCAAGGACACGGTGAACACTGAAGCTTTCTTT. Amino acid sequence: CASSKDTVNTEAFF.

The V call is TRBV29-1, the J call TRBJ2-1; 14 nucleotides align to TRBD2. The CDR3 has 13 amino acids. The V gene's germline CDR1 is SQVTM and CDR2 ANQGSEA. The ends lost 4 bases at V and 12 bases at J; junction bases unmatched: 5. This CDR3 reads CSVGGTSGSSQFF. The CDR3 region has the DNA TGCAGCGTTGGCGGGACTAGCGGGAGCTCGCAGTTCTTC.

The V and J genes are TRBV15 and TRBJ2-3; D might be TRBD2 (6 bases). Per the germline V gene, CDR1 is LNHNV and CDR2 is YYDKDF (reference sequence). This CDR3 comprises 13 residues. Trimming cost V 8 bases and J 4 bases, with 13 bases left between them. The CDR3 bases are TGTGCCACCGGGGACGGAGGGGCAGATACGCAGTATTTT. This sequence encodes CATGDGGADTQYF.

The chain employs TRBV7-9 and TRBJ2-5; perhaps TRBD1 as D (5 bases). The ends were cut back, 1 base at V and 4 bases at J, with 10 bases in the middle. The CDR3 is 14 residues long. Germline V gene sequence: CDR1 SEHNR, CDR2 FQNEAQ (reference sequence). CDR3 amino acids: CASSLGRVGETQYF. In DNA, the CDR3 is TGTGCCAGCAGCTTAGGCAGGGTAGGAGAGACCCAGTACTTC.

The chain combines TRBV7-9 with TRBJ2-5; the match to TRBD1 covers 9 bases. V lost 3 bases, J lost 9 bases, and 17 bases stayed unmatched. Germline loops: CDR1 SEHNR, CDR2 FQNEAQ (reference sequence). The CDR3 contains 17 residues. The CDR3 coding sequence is TGTGCCAGCAGCTTCACTCGGGACAGGGCGTCGTGGGTGGCCCAGTACTTC. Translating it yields CASSFTRDRASWVAQYF.

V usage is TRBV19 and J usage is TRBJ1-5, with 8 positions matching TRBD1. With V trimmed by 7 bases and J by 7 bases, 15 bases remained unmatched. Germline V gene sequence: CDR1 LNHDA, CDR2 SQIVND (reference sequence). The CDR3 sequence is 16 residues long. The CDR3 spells CASTLTGATGDQPQHF. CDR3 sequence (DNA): TGTGCCAGTACCCTCACCGGGGCGACAGGGGACCAGCCCCAGCATTTT.

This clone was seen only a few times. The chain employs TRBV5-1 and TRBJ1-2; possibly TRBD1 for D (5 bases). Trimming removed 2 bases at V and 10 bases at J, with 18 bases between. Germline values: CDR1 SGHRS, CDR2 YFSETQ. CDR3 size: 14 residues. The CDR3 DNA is TGCGCCAGCAGCTTCGAGGCGCAGGGAATTGACTACACCTTC. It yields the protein CASSFEAQGIDYTF.

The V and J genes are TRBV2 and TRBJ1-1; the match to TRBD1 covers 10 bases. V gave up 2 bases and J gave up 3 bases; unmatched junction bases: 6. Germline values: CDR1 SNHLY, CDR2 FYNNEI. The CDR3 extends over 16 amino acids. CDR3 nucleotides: TGTGCCAGCAGTGAAACTGGACAGGGGGTCGACACTGAAGCTTTCTTT. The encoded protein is CASSETGQGVDTEAFF. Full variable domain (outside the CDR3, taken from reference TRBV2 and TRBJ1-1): EPEVTQTPSHQVTQMGQEVILRCVPISNHLYFYWYRQILGQKVEFLVSFYNNEISEKSEIFDDQFSVERPDGSNFTLKIRSTKLEDSAMYFCASSETGQGVDTEAFFGQGTRLTVV.

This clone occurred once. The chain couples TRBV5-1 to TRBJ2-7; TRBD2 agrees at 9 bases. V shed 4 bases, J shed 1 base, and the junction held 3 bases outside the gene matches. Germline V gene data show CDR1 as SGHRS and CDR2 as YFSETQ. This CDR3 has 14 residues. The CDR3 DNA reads TGCGCCAGCAGCCCTAGCGGGATTTCCTACGAGCAGTACTTC. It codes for CASSPSGISYEQYF.

The CDR3 region is CAWSRQMNTGELFF. DNA for the CDR3: TGTGCCTGGAGTCGACAGATGAACACCGGGGAGCTGTTTTTT. The chain employs TRBV30 and TRBJ2-2; TRBD1 is a possible D gene (5 bases). The CDR3 is 14 amino acids. The V gene's germline CDR1 is GTSNPN and CDR2 SVGIG (reference sequence). V was clipped by 2 bases and J by 1 base, with 8 bases between them.

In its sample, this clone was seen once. CDR3 sequence: CASSLGTPLGEQFF. DNA for the CDR3: TGTGCCAGCAGTCTCGGGACTCCCCTGGGTGAGCAGTTCTTC. The rearrangement joins TRBV28 to TRBJ2-1, with D possibly TRBD2 on 6 matching bases. Per germline, CDR1 MDHEN and CDR2 SYDVKM. V was clipped by 5 bases and J by 9 bases, with 17 bases between them. The CDR3 covers 14 residues. The variable domain in full, with the rest retrieved from reference TRBV28 and TRBJ2-1, is DVKVTQSSRYLVKRTGEKVFLECVQDMDHENMFWYRQDPGLGLRLIYFSYDVKMKEKGDIPEGYSVSREKKERFSLILESASTNQTSMYLCASSLGTPLGEQFFGPGTRLTVL.

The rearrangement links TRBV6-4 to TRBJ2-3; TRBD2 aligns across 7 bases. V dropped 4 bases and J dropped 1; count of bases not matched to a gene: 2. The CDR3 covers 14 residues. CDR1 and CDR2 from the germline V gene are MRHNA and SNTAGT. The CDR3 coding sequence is TGTGCCAGCAGTGTGGGGGGGGGCACAGATACGCAGTATTTT. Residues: CASSVGGGTDTQYF.